The 19 T cell receptor beta chains reported below all come from one sample, sequenced in a study of CD8+ T cells in alopecia areata. Specified treatment: oral pan-JAK inhibitor, 5-10 mg twice daily. Once RNA had been extracted, it was reverse transcribed into cDNA to act as the sequencing template. Profiling relied on immunoSEQ multiplex PCR, and the TCRdb table lists in-frame clones only, not all of them. This table holds roughly 150,000 clones, roughly 52% found once. Here the sequenced sample was CD8+ T cells sorted from blood, taken at week 4, from a patient treated with tofacitinib. Receptors were obtained from a human donor with alopecia areata.

The rearrangement uses TRBV5-6 and TRBJ2-1; the match to TRBD1 covers 9 bases. V lost 2 bases to trimming and J lost 7 bases; unmatched junction nucleotides: 7. The CDR3 is 15 residues long. From germline, CDR1 is SGHDT and CDR2 YYEEEE. This CDR3 is CASSFRRDRANEQFF. CDR3 sequence (DNA): TGTGCCAGCAGCTTTCGCCGGGACAGGGCGAATGAGCAGTTCTTC.

Only a few counts were recorded for this clone. J is TRBJ2-1 and V is TRBV13, with TRBD1 matching over 10 bases. J gave up 9 bases and V 4 bases, and 9 bases lay outside the gene matches. Germline CDR1 reads PRHDT; CDR2 reads FYEKMQ (reference sequence). This CDR3 is 15 amino acids long. CDR3 nucleotide sequence: TGTGCCAGCAGCTCAGACAGGGGGCGAGGCGGTGAGCAGTTCTTC. Its translation is CASSSDRGRGGEQFF. The full variable domain, in which reference TRBV13 and TRBJ2-1 provide the parts outside the CDR3, is AAGVIQSPRHLIKEKRETATLKCYPIPRHDTVYWYQQGPGQDPQFLISFYEKMQSDKGSIPDRFSAQQFSDYHSELNMSSLELGDSALYFCASSSDRGRGGEQFFGPGTRLTVL.

This chain links TRBV2 with TRBJ2-7; D assignment may be TRBD1 or TRBD2 (5 bases each). Germline lookup yields CDR1 SNHLY and CDR2 FYNNEI. This CDR3 has 13 amino acids. V shed 7 bases and J shed 4 bases, with 14 bases lying between them. The CDR3, as DNA: TGTGCCAGCAATATGGGACGGATTTACGAGCAGTACTTC. This encodes CASNMGRIYEQYF.

This chain uses TRBV27 with TRBJ2-1; D might be TRBD2 (5 bases). V lost 4 bases and J 5 bases, leaving 6 bases between the germline ends. CDR1 and CDR2 (germline): MNHEY, SMNVEV (reference sequence). CDR3 length: 12 amino acids. CDR3 amino acids: CASSSLDNEQFF. The CDR3 DNA follows: TGTGCCAGCAGTTCACTAGACAATGAGCAGTTCTTC.

V and J are TRBV6-1 and TRBJ2-2, with TRBD2 matching 10 bases. Germline values: CDR1 MNHNS, CDR2 SASEGT. This CDR3 has 15 residues. Losses at the gene ends were 6 bases for V and 3 bases for J; bases not matched to a gene: 4. CDR3 residues: CASSDGTSDTGELFF. The CDR3 DNA reads as TGTGCCAGCAGCGACGGGACTAGCGACACCGGGGAGCTGTTTTTT.

This chain connects TRBV13 to TRBJ2-7, with TRBD1 matching over 7 bases. The CDR3 is 14 residues long. V gave up 2 bases and J gave up 5 bases; unmatched junction bases: 6. Germline assignment: CDR1 PRHDT and CDR2 FYEKMQ (reference sequence). The CDR3 coding sequence is TGTGCCAGCAGCTTATCCCCACAGGGGAACGAGCAGTACTTC. Encoded protein: CASSLSPQGNEQYF.

The gene calls are TRBV7-8 and TRBJ2-4, with D perhaps being TRBD1 or TRBD2 (6 bases each). Trimming pared 4 bases from V and 8 bases from J, leaving 12 bases between. CDR1 and CDR2 (germline): SGHVS, FQNEAQ. The CDR3 has 13 amino acids. CDR3 protein: CASSSYGGDIQYF. The CDR3 DNA follows: TGTGCCAGCAGCTCGTACGGGGGCGACATTCAGTACTTC.

This clone turned up a few times. The V gene is TRBV7-8, the J gene TRBJ2-7, with D perhaps matching TRBD1 (5 bases). This CDR3 is built from 15 residues. CDR1 and CDR2 (germline): SGHVS, FQNEAQ. V dropped 0 bases and J dropped 0 bases, with 9 bases sitting between them. CDR3 region: CASSLAGRISYEQYF. The DNA of the CDR3 is TGTGCCAGCAGCTTAGCGGGGCGGATCTCCTACGAGCAGTACTTC.

This clone was seen only a few times. The chain uses TRBV6-5 and TRBJ1-1; the D gene is possibly TRBD1 (5 bases). The CDR3 is made up of 14 amino acids. The germline gives CDR1 MNHEY, CDR2 SVGAGI. The germline V and J ends were trimmed by 6 bases and 1 base, with 12 bases remaining between them. The CDR3 nucleotides read TGTGCCAGCAGCCGTGGGGGATCGAACACTGAAGCTTTCTTT. Translation gives CASSRGGSNTEAFF.

This sequence joins TRBV30 and TRBJ2-2; D is unclear. The ends were cut back, 5 bases at V and 8 bases at J, with 15 bases in the middle. Germline lookup yields CDR1 GTSNPN and CDR2 SVGIG (reference sequence). This CDR3 is built from 13 residues. The CDR3 protein is CAWVPGSQGELFF. Written as DNA, the CDR3 is TGTGCCTGGGTGCCCGGATCCCAAGGGGAGCTGTTTTTT.

The V gene is TRBV6-5, the J gene TRBJ2-3, with TRBD2 identical over 8 bases. The V segment lost 5 bases and the J segment 4 bases; nucleotides outside the gene matches: 5. The CDR3 totals 14 residues. The germline V gene has CDR1 MNHEY and CDR2 SVGAGI. The CDR3 DNA reads as TGTGCCAGCAGTGTTAGCGGGGAGGCAGATACGCAGTATTTT. Its translation: CASSVSGEADTQYF.

The chain has TRBV27 and TRBJ2-2; D is uncertain. The germline V gene has CDR1 MNHEY and CDR2 SMNVEV (reference sequence). V was pared by 4 bases and J by 6 bases, with 12 bases between. The CDR3 runs to 14 residues. Written as DNA, the CDR3 is TGTGCCAGCAGTTGGATTGACCTCCCCGGGGAGCTGTTTTTT. Amino acids: CASSWIDLPGELFF.

The J gene is TRBJ1-1, the V gene TRBV7-6; D is unclear. The germline V and J ends were trimmed by 0 bases and 2 bases, with 7 bases remaining between them. This CDR3 is 14 amino acids long. From germline, CDR1 is SGHVS and CDR2 FNYEAQ. Here the CDR3 DNA reads TGTGCCAGCAGCTTAGCGGACGTAAACACTGAAGCTTTCTTT. It is translated as CASSLADVNTEAFF. Supplemented by reference TRBV7-6 and TRBJ1-1, the full variable domain reads GAGVSQSPRYKVTKRGQDVALRCDPISGHVSLYWYRQALGQGPEFLTYFNYEAQQDKSGLPNDRFSAERPEGSISTLTIQRTEQRDSAMYRCASSLADVNTEAFFGQGTRLTVV.

A single count supports this clone. V gene TRBV7-9 combines with J gene TRBJ2-1, with 8 bases that match TRBD1. The CDR3 sequence is 15 residues long. After removal of 1 base from V and 3 bases from J, the junction contained 2 bases not matched to a gene. CDR1 is SEHNR, CDR2 FQNEAQ, per germline (reference sequence). CDR3 nucleotides: TGTGCCAGCAGCTTAGAGACAGGGGTCTACAATGAGCAGTTCTTC. It specifies CASSLETGVYNEQFF. The variable domain in full, completed from reference TRBV7-9 and TRBJ2-1, reads DTGVSQNPRHKITKRGQNVTFRCDPISEHNRLYWYRQTLGQGPEFLTYFQNEAQLEKSRLLSDRFSAERPKGSFSTLEIQRTEQGDSAMYLCASSLETGVYNEQFFGPGTRLTVL.

This clone was seen a handful of times. The sample has other DNA sequences that encode this CDR3 too. V and J are TRBV30 and TRBJ1-1, with TRBD1 as a possible D gene (5 bases). V was trimmed by 0 bases and J by 3 bases, leaving 8 bases between them. The CDR3 length is 13 residues. Germline lookup yields CDR1 GTSNPN and CDR2 SVGIG (reference sequence). The CDR3 is CAWSVGGDTEAFF. Written as DNA, the CDR3 is TGTGCCTGGAGTGTCGGGGGGGACACTGAAGCTTTCTTT.

J is TRBJ1-1 and V is TRBV27; weak D call: TRBD1 (5 bases). Trimming took off 3 bases at V and 8 bases at J, with 13 bases between the two ends. The V gene's germline CDR1 is MNHEY and CDR2 SMNVEV (reference sequence). The CDR3 is 13 amino acids. The CDR3 sequence: CASSLIRGPEAFF. The CDR3 nucleotides read TGTGCCAGCAGTTTGATAAGGGGACCGGAAGCTTTCTTT.

This clone was counted only a few times. This chain links TRBV14 with TRBJ2-5; D might be TRBD1 (6 bases). V was cut by 3 bases and J by 5 bases, with 22 bases left in between. There are 17 residues in the CDR3. From germline, CDR1 is SGHDN and CDR2 FVKESK. The CDR3 reads CASSHFPGDVVGETQYF. DNA of the CDR3: TGTGCCAGCAGCCATTTTCCAGGGGATGTTGTCGGGGAGACCCAGTACTTC.

The chain joins TRBV4-1 to TRBJ1-1, with TRBD1 identical over 8 bases. The CDR3 extends over 12 amino acids. Germline trimming cut 4 bases from V and 6 bases from J; bases unmatched to any gene: 1. CDR1 MGHRA and CDR2 YSYEKL come from the germline V gene. The CDR3 protein is CASSLTGAEAFF. The CDR3 DNA reads TGCGCCAGCAGCCTGACAGGGGCTGAAGCTTTCTTT.

This chain links TRBV4-2 with TRBJ2-3; TRBD2 is a possible D gene (6 bases). Trimming shortened V by 7 bases and J by 2 bases, and 13 bases separated the two germline ends. The length of the CDR3 is 14 residues. Germline CDR1 and CDR2: LGHNA and YNFKEQ. DNA for the CDR3: TGTGCCAGCAACTCCGAGGGACTCACAGATACGCAGTATTTT. This codes for CASNSEGLTDTQYF.